This T cell receptor (beta chain) was recovered during a study of vaccination and CD4 T cells after COVID-19. An Oncomine TCR Beta short-read assay was used to sequence the DNA from cultured CD4+ T cells. Investigators isolated genomic DNA from cultured CD4+ T cells. One entry per CDR3 protein results from TCRdb running MiXCR on the PCR reads. This sample has approximately 14,000 distinct CDR3 sequences, with 61% found just once. As to this clonotype: Its target is unknown.

Trimming took off 3 bases at V and 3 bases at J, with 26 bases between the two ends. CDR3 length: 19 amino acids. Germline assignment: CDR1 SEHNR and CDR2 FQNEAQ (reference sequence). Treatment described: approximately nine-day PBMC culture with coronavirus spike peptide pools or control peptides (ViraFEST assay). V usage is TRBV7-9 and J usage is TRBJ2-5, with D perhaps assigned TRBD1 or TRBD2 (6 bases each). Sequences were obtained from CD4+ T cells from blood, cultured in vitro. This sequence was found in a human donor who had recovered from COVID-19. The CDR3 coding sequence is TGTGCCAGCAGCTTCTCACAATTATCCGCCCGGGGGCCCAAAGAGACCCAGTACTTC. Translating gives CASSFSQLSARGPKETQYF. Filled out from reference TRBV7-9 and TRBJ2-5, the complete variable domain reads DTGVSQNPRHKITKRGQNVTFRCDPISEHNRLYWYRQTLGQGPEFLTYFQNEAQLEKSRLLSDRFSAERPKGSFSTLEIQRTEQGDSAMYLCASSFSQLSARGPKETQYFGPGTRLLVL.